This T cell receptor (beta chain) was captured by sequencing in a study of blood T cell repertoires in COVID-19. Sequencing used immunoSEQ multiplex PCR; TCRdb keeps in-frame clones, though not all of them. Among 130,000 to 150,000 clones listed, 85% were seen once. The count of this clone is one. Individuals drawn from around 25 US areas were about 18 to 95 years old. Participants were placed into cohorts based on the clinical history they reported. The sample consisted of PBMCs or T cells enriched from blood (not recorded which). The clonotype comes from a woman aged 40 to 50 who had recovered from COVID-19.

In DNA form, the CDR3 reads TGTGCCAGCCGGCAGGGGCAGGTGGACTATGGCTACACCTTC. It yields the protein CASRQGQVDYGYTF. V usage is TRBV6-5 and J usage is TRBJ1-2, with a tentative D call TRBD1 (6 bases). The germline gives CDR1 MNHEY, CDR2 SVGAGI. V lost 8 bases and J lost 3, with 16 bases in between. The CDR3 totals 14 residues.